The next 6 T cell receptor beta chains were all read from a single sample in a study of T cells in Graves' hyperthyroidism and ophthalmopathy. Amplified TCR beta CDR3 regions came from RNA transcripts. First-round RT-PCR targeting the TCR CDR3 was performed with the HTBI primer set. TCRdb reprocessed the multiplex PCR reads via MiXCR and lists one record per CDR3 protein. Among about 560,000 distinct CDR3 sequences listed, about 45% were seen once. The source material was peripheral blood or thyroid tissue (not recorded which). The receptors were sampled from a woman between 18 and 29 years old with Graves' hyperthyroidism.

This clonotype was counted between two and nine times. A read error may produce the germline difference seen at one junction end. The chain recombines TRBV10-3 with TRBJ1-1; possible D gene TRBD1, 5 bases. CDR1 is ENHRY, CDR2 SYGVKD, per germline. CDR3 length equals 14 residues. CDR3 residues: CASSYRTSRTEAFF. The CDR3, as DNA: TGTGCCAGCAGTTATCGGACATCGAGGACTGAAGCTTTCTTT.

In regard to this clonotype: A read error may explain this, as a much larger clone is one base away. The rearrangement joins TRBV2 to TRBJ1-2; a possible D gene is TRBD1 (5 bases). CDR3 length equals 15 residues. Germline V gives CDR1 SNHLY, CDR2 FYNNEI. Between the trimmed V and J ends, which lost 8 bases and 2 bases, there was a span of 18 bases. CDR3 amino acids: CASHEVFSGNYGYTF. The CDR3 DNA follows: TGTGCCAGCCATGAAGTTTTCTCAGGGAACTATGGCTACACCTTC.

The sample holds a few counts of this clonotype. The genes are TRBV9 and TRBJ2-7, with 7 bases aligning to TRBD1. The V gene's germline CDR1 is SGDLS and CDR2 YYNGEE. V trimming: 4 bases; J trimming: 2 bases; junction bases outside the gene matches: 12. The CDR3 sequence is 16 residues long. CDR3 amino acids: CASSQYRGELPYEQYF. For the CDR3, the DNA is TGTGCCAGCAGCCAGTACAGGGGCGAACTCCCCTACGAGCAGTACTTC.

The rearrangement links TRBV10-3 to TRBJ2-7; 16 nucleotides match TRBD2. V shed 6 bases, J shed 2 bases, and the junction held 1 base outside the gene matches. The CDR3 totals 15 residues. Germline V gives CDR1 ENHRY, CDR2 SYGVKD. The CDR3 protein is CAIRGTSGRAYEQYF. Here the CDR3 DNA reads TGTGCCATCAGGGGGACTAGCGGGAGGGCCTACGAGCAGTACTTC.

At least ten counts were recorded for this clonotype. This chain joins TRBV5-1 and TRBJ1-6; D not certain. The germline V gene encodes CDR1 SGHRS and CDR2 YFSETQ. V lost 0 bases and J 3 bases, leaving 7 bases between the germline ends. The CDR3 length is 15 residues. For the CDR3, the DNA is TGCGCCAGCAGCTTGGCAGAGAGCTATAATTCACCCCTCCACTTT. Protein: CASSLAESYNSPLHF.

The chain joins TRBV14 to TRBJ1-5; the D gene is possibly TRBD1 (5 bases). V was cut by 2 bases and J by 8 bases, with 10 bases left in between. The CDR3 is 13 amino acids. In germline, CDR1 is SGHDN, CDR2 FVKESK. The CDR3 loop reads CASSQTGGEPQHF. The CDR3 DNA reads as TGTGCCAGCAGCCAAACAGGAGGAGAGCCCCAGCATTTT.